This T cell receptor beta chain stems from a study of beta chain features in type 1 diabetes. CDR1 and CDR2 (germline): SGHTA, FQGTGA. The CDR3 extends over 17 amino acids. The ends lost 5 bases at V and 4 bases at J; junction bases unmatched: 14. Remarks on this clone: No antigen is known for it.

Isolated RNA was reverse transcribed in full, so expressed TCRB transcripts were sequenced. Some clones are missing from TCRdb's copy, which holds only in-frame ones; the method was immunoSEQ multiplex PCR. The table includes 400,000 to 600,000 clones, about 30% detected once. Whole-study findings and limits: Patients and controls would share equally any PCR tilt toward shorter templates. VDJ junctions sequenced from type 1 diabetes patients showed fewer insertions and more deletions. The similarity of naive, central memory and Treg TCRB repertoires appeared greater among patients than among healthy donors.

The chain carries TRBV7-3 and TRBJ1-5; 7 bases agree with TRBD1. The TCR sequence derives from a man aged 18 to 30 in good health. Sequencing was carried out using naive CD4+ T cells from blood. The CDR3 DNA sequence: TGTGCCAGCAGCCCCGACAGGGCGAAAACCCATAATCAGCCCCAGCATTTT. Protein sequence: CASSPDRAKTHNQPQHF.